The T cell receptor (beta chain) under discussion was sequenced for a study of blood T cell repertoires in COVID-19. V shed 6 bases, J shed 6 bases, and the junction held 10 bases outside the gene matches. The germline CDR1 and CDR2 sequences are MNHEY and SVGEGT. This CDR3 spans 14 amino acids. Methods used by the authors: Counts of nucleated cells, estimated from reference gene primer amplification, were obtained. Some clones are missing from TCRdb's copy, which holds only in-frame ones; the method was immunoSEQ multiplex PCR. The V and J calls and clone size were taken over from that table, and D and trimming were inferred from the DNA. This sample has roughly 97,000 clones, with 90% to 95% found just once.

The sample comprised peripheral blood. The rearrangement joins TRBV6-2 or TRBV6-3 to TRBJ2-7; 8 nucleotides align to TRBD2. The sequence came from a human donor in a cohort sampled during active COVID-19. The CDR3 sequence: CASSTGGALTEQYF. The CDR3 DNA follows: TGTGCCAGCAGCACCGGGGGGGCCCTTACCGAGCAGTACTTC.